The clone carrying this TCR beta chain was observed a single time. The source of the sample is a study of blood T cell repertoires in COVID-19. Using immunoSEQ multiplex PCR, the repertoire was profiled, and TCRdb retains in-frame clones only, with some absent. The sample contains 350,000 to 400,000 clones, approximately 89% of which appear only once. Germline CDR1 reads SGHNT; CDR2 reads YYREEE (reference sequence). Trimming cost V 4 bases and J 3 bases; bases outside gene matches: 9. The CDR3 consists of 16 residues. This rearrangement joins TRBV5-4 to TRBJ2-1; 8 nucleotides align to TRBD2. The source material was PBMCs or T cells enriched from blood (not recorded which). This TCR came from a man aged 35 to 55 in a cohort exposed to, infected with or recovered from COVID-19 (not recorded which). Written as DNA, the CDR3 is TGTGCCAGCAGCCCCGAGGGGACTAGGAGCTACAATGAGCAGTTCTTC. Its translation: CASSPEGTRSYNEQFF.